This TCR beta chain came from a study of control samples from healthy donors and cancer patients. Measured with immunoSEQ multiplex PCR; TCRdb has only the in-frame clones, and not every one. There are under 200,000 clones in the sample; 85% to 95% occur only once, and around 9.3% lies in the top ten. The germline CDR1 and CDR2 sequences are LNHDA and SQIVND (reference sequence). CDR3 length: 16 amino acids. The ends were cut back, 7 bases at V and 9 bases at J, with 25 bases in the middle. The receptor was isolated from a woman aged 40-49 years in good health. This chain links TRBV19 with TRBJ1-5; D is ambiguous. Sequencing used blood. The CDR3 reads CASTHDGGLSLGPQHF. In DNA, the CDR3 is TGTGCCAGTACCCATGACGGAGGGCTTAGTCTGGGGCCCCAGCATTTT. Full variable domain (remainder filled in from reference TRBV19 and TRBJ1-5): DGGITQSPKYLFRKEGQNVTLSCEQNLNHDAMYWYRQDPGQGLRLIYYSQIVNDFQKGDIAEGYSVSREKKESFPLTVTSAQKNPTAFYLCASTHDGGLSLGPQHFGDGTRLSIL.